Reported below is one T cell receptor (beta chain). The antigen remains unidentified. These data come from a study of CD8 T cells in Susac syndrome. General study points: The authors acknowledged that their TCR sequencing and HLA analysis involved a relatively small number of individuals.

When the RNA was reverse transcribed, random hexamers were used with an input of about 0.5 to 1 ug. Across 54 Vbeta and 13 Jbeta, TCR beta CDR3 was amplified with immunoSEQ multiplex PCR. TCRdb re-derived calls from the immunoSEQ multiplex PCR reads in MiXCR, one entry per CDR3 protein. This sample carries about 210,000 distinct CDR3 sequences, roughly 96% of them seen once, and the ten largest clones take 0.085% to 0.1%. This CDR3 region has 13 residues. Trimming stripped 0 bases from V and 3 bases from J, with 3 bases between. Per germline, CDR1 LGHNT and CDR2 FRNRAP. Isolation of CD8+ and CD4+ T cells was performed negatively, whereas enrichment of TEMRA cells was done by FACS.

The sequenced sample consisted of CD4+ T cells from PBMCs. The chain has TRBV12-5 and TRBJ1-5; unclear D gene. This TCR came from a human donor with multiple sclerosis. CDR3 sequence reads: CASGLVSNQPQHF. DNA of the CDR3: TGTGCTAGTGGTTTGGTTTCCAATCAGCCCCAGCATTTT.